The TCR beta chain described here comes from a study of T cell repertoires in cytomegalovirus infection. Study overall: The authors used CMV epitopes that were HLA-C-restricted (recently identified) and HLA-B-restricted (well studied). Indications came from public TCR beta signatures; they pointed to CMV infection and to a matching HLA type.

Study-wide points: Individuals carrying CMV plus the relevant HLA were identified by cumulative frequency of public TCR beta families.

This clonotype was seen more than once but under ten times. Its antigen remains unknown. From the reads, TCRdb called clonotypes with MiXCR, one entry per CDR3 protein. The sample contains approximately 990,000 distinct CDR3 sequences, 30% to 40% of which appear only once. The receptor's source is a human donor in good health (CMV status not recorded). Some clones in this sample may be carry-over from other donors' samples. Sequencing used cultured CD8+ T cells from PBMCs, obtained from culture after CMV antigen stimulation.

The CDR3 DNA follows: TGTGCCAGCAGCCAGAAACAGGGGAGCCTGTTTGGCTACACCTTC. Amino acids: CASSQKQGSLFGYTF. The chain joins TRBV27 to TRBJ1-2, with 7 nucleotides matching TRBD1. This CDR3 spans 15 amino acids. Trimming removed 6 bases from V and 7 bases from J; junction bases left unmatched: 14. Germline V gene data show CDR1 as MNHEY and CDR2 as SMNVEV (reference sequence).